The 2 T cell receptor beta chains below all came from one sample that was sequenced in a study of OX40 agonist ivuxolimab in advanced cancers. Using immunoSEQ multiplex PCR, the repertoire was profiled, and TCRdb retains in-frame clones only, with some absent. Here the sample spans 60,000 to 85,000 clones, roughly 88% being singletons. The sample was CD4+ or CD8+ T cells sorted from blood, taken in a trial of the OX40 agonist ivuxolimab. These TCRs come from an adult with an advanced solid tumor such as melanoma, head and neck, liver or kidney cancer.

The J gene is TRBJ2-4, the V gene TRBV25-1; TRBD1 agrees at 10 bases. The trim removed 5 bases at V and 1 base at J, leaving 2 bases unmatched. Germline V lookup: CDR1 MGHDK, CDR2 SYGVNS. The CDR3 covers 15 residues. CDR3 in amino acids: CASSRTGGAKNIQYF. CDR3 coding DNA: TGTGCCAGCAGTCGGACAGGGGGTGCCAAAAACATTCAGTACTTC. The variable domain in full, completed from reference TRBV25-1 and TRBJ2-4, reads EADIYQTPRYLVIGTGKKITLECSQTMGHDKMYWYQQDPGMELHLIHYSYGVNSTEKGDLSSESTVSRIRTEHFPLTLESARPSHTSQYLCASSRTGGAKNIQYFGAGTRLSVL.

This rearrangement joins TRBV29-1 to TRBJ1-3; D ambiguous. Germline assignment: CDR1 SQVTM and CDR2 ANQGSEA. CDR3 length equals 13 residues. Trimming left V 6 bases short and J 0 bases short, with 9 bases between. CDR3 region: CSVNSGSGNTIYF. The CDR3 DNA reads TGCAGCGTAAACAGCGGCTCTGGAAACACCATATATTTT. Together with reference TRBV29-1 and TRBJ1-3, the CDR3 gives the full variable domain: SAVISQKPSRDICQRGTSLTIQCQVDSQVTMMFWYRQQPGQSLTLIATANQGSEATYESGFVIDKFPISRPNLTFSTLTVSNMSPEDSSIYLCSVNSGSGNTIYFGEGSWLTVV.